This entry concerns a single T cell receptor (beta chain). The antigen remains unidentified. These data originate in a study of CD8 T cells in ankylosing spondylitis. Study-wide results and limits: Matched synovial fluid from ankylosing spondylitis patients was reported to be enriched for disease-linked clones. CD8+ disease-linked clones were present at relatively low frequencies in blood. In reactive arthritis synovial fluid and blood, some motif variants had been reported before. A TCR beta motif made of eight highly homologous variants seemed typical of ankylosing spondylitis blood.

Preparation of TCR beta libraries was done by quantitative 5'-RACE with molecular barcodes. TCRdb re-called the 5' RACE reads through MiXCR, storing one row per CDR3 protein. This table holds fewer than 650,000 distinct CDR3 sequences, roughly an eighth found once. Trimming at V came to 7 bases and at J to 5 bases, leaving 9 bases not matched to a gene. Germline CDR1 is SGHDT and CDR2 is YYEEEE. The CDR3 runs 14 residues. The clonotype comes from a male donor with ankylosing spondylitis. V usage is TRBV5-6 and J usage is TRBJ2-1; 7 bases line up with TRBD2. The specimen sequenced was blood, either unsorted or a sorted T cell fraction (not recorded which). In nucleotides, the CDR3 is TGTGCCAGCGGGAATCCAGCGGGAAACAATGAGCAGTTCTTC. This translates into CASGNPAGNNEQFF.